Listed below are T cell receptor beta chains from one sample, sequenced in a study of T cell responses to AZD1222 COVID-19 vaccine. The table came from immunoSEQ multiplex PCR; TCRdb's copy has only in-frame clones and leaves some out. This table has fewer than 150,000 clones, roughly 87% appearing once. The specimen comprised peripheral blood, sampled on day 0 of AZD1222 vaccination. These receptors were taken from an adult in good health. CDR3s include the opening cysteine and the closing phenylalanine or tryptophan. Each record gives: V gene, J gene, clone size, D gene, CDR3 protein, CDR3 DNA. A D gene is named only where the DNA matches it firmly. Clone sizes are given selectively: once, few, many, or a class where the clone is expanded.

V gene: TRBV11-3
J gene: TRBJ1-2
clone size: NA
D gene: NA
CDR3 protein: CASSSHREHDYGYTF
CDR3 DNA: TGTGCCAGCAGTTCCCACAGGGAACATGACTATGGCTACACCTTC

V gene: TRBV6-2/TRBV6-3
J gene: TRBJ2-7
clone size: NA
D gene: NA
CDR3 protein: CASSYASASSYEQYF
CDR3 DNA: TGTGCCAGCAGTTATGCGAGCGCCAGTTCCTACGAGCAGTACTTC

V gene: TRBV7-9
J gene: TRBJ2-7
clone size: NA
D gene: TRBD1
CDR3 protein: CASSTHGTGPYYEQYF
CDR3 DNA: TGTGCCAGCAGCACACACGGGACAGGGCCTTACTACGAGCAGTACTTC

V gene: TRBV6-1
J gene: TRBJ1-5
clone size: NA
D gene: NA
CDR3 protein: CASSEWEGQPQHF
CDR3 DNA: TGTGCCAGCAGTGAATGGGAAGGTCAGCCCCAGCATTTT

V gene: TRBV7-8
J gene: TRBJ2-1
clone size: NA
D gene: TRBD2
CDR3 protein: CASSDSGGAYYNEQFF
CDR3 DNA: TGTGCCAGCAGCGATAGCGGGGGGGCCTACTACAATGAGCAGTTCTTC

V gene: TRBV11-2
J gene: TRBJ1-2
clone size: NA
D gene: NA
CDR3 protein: CASSLVGLLADGYTF
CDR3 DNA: TGTGCCAGCAGCCTGGTCGGCTTATTGGCTGATGGCTACACCTTC

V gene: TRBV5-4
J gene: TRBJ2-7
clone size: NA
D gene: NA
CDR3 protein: CASSLGGAGSYEQYF
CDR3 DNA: TGTGCCAGCAGCTTAGGCGGGGCGGGCTCCTACGAGCAGTACTTC

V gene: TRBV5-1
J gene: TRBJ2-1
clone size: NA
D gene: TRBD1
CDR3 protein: CASSLLVTGAPDEQFF
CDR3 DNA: TGCGCCAGCAGCTTGTTGGTGACAGGGGCCCCGGATGAGCAGTTCTTC

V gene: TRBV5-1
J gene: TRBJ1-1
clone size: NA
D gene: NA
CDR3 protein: CASSLVTANTEAFF
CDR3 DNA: TGCGCCAGCAGCTTGGTGACAGCGAACACTGAAGCTTTCTTT

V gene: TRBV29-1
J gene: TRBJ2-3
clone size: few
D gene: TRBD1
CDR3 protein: CSGRQGGSTDTQYF
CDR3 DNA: TGCAGTGGGAGACAGGGTGGAAGCACAGATACGCAGTATTTT

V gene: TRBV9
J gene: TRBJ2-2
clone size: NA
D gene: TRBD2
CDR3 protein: CASSVGEGLVGGSGELFF
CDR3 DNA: TGTGCCAGCAGCGTAGGGGAAGGACTAGTTGGGGGGTCCGGGGAGCTGTTTTTT

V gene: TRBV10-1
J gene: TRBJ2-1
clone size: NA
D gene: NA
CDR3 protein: CASSDTGVTYNEQFF
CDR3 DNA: TGCGCCAGCAGTGATACGGGAGTAACCTACAATGAGCAGTTCTTC

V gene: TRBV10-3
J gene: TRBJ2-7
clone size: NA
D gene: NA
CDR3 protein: CAISEATYEQYF
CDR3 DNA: TGTGCCATCAGTGAGGCGACCTACGAGCAGTACTTC

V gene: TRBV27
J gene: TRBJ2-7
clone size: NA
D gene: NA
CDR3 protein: CASSPLSSYEQYF
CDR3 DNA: TGTGCCAGCAGTCCGTTGAGCTCCTACGAGCAGTACTTC

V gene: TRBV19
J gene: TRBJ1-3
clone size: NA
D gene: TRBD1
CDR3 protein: CASTRGHRDSGNTIYF
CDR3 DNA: TGTGCCAGTACCCGTGGACACCGGGACAGCGGAAACACCATATATTTT

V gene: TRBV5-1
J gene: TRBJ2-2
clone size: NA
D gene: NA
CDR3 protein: CASSQIGGELFF
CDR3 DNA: TGCGCCAGCAGTCAAATCGGAGGGGAGCTGTTTTTT

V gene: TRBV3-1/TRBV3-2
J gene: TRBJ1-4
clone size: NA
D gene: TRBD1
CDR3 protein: CASSQRQGGEKLFF
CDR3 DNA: TGTGCCAGCAGCCAAAGACAGGGGGGTGAAAAACTGTTTTTT

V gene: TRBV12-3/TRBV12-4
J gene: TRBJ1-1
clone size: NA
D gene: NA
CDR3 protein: CASDQGRSAEAFF
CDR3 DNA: TGTGCCAGCGATCAGGGGAGGTCGGCTGAAGCTTTCTTT

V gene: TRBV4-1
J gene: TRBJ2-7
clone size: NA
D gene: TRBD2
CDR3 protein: CASSRLAGVSSYEQYF
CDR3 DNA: TGCGCCAGCAGCCGACTAGCGGGAGTCAGTTCCTACGAGCAGTACTTC

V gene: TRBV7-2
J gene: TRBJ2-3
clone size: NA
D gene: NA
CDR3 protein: CASSSDYTDTQYF
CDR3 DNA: TGTGCCAGCAGCTCGGACTACACAGATACGCAGTATTTT

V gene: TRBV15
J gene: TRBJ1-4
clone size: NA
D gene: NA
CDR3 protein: CATSRARQSNEKLFF
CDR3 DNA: TGTGCCACCAGCAGAGCCAGACAGTCTAATGAAAAACTGTTTTTT

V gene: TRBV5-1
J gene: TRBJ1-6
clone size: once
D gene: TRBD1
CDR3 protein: CASSLRPDRMNSPLHF
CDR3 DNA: TGCGCCAGCAGCCTACGACCGGACAGGATGAATTCACCCCTCCACTTT

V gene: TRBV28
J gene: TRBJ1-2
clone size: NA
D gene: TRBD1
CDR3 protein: CASSPLTGGLIDGYTF
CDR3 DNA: TGTGCCAGCAGTCCGCTGACAGGGGGGTTAATAGATGGCTACACCTTC

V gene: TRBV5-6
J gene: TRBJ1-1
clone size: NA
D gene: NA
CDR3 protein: CASIYEGARTEAFF
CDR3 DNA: TGTGCCAGCATCTATGAGGGCGCACGCACTGAAGCTTTCTTT

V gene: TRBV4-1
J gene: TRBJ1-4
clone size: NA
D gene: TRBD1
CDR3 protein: CASSQGQGGNEKLFF
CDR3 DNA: TGCGCCAGCAGCCAGGGACAGGGGGGTAATGAAAAACTGTTTTTT

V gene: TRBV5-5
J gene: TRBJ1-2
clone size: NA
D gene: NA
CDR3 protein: CASSLGGTHGYTF
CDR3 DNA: TGTGCCAGCAGTCTAGGCGGAACCCATGGCTACACCTTC

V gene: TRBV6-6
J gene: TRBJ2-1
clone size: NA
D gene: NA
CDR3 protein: CASTESGGGRQFF
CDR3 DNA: TGTGCCAGCACCGAGAGTGGAGGAGGACGGCAGTTCTTC

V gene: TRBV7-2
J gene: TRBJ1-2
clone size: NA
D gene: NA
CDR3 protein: CASSSPALGYTF
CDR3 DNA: TGTGCCAGCAGCTCCCCCGCGTTGGGCTACACCTTC

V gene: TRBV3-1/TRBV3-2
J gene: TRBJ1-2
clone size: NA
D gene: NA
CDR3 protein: CASSQEGSGYTF
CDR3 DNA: TGTGCCAGCAGCCAAGAGGGATCTGGCTACACCTTC

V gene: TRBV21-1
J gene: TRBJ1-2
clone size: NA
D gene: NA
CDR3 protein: CASRGQGVVYGYTF
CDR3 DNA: TGTGCCAGCAGGGGACAGGGGGTGGTCTATGGCTACACCTTC

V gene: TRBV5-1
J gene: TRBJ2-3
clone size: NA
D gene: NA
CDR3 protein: CASSLGQGPSHTQYF
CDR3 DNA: TGCGCCAGCAGCTTGGGGCAGGGTCCCTCGCATACGCAGTATTTT

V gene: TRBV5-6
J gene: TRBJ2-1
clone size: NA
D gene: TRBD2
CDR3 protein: CASSLGGLAEFSYNEQFF
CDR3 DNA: TGTGCCAGCAGCTTGGGAGGACTAGCGGAGTTTTCCTACAATGAGCAGTTCTTC

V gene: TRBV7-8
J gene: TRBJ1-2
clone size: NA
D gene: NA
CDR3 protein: CASSLGYREGYTF
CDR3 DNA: TGTGCCAGCAGCTTGGGTTACAGGGAAGGCTACACCTTC

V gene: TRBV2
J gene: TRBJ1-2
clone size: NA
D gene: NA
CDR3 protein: CASSEQGPIYGYTF
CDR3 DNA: TGTGCCAGCAGTGAACAGGGTCCCATCTATGGCTACACCTTC

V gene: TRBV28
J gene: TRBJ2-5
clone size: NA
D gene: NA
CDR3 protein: CASSLRPEYQETQYF
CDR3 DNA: TGTGCCAGCAGTTTAAGACCTGAGTACCAAGAGACCCAGTACTTC

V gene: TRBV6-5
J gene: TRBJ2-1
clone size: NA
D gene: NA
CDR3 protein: CASSYYAGEQFF
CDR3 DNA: TGTGCCAGCAGTTACTACGCGGGTGAGCAGTTCTTC

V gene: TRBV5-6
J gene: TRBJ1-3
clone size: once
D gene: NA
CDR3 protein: CASSLGYTIYF
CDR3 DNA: TGTGCCAGCAGCTTGGGTTACACCATATATTTT

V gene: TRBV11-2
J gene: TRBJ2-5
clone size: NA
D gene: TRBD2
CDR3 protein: CASSLAGGDSETQYF
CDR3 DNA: TGTGCCAGCAGCCTAGCGGGGGGGGACTCAGAGACCCAGTACTTC

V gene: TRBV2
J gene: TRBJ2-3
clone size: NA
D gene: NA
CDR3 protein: CASKDPDRTDTQYF
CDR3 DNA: TGTGCCAGCAAGGACCCCGACCGCACAGATACGCAGTATTTT

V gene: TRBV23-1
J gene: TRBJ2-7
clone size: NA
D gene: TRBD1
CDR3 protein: CAGLRQGVTYEQYF
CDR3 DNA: TGCGCCGGCCTTAGACAGGGGGTAACCTACGAGCAGTACTTC

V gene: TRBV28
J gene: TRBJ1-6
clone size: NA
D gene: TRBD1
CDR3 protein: CASSLFGQASYNSPLHF
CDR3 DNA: TGTGCCAGCAGTTTATTTGGACAGGCCTCCTATAATTCACCCCTCCACTTT

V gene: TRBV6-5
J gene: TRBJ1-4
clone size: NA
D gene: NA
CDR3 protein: CASSTGRGVEKLFF
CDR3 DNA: TGTGCCAGCAGTACAGGGAGGGGCGTTGAAAAACTGTTTTTT

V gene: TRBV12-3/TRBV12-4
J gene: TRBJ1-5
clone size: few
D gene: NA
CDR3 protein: CASSLGFSQPQHF
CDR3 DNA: TGTGCCAGCAGTTTAGGGTTCAGTCAGCCCCAGCATTTT

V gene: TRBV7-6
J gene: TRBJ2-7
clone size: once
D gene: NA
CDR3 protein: CASSPSSGAYEQYF
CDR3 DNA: TGTGCCAGCAGCCCGAGCTCGGGCGCCTACGAGCAGTACTTC

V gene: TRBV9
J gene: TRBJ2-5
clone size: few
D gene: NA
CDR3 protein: CASSVSWGYQETQYF
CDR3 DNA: TGTGCCAGCAGCGTCTCTTGGGGTTACCAAGAGACCCAGTACTTC

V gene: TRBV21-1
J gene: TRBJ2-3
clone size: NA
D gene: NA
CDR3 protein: CASSREPSGGTDTQYF
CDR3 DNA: TGTGCCAGCAGCCGTGAACCTAGCGGGGGCACAGATACGCAGTATTTT

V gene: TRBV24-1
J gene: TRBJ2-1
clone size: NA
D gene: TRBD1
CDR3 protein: CATSDSRTGSSYNEQFF
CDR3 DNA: TGTGCCACCAGTGACTCCAGGACAGGGAGCTCCTACAATGAGCAGTTCTTC

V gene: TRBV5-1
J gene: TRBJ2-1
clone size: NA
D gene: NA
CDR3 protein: CASSFLEGNEQFF
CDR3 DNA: TGCGCCAGCAGCTTTCTAGAGGGCAATGAGCAGTTCTTC

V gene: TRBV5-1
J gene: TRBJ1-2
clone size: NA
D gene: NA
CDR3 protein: CASSRGGRLGYTF
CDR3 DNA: TGCGCCAGCTCGCGTGGGGGAAGATTGGGCTACACCTTC

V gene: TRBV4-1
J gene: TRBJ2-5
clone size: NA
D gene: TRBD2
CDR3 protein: CASSRILAGAGETQYF
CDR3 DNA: TGCGCCAGCAGCCGCATATTAGCGGGGGCCGGAGAGACCCAGTACTTC

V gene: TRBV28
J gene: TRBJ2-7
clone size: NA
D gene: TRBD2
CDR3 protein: CASSSRLAGNYEQYF
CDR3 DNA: TGTGCCAGCAGTTCCCGGCTAGCGGGGAACTACGAGCAGTACTTC

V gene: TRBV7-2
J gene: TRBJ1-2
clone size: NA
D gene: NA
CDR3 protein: CASSLGQNYGYTF
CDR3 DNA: TGTGCCAGCAGCCTTGGACAGAACTATGGCTACACCTTC

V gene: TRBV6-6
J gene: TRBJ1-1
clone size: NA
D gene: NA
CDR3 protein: CASSYHVVGKSTEAFF
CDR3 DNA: TGTGCCAGCAGTTACCACGTCGTAGGCAAGAGCACTGAAGCTTTCTTT

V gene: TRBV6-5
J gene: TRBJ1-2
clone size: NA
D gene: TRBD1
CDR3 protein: CASSHQRSGTDGYTF
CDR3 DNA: TGTGCCAGCAGTCACCAACGTTCCGGGACAGATGGCTACACCTTC